The clone carrying this TCR beta chain appeared a few times. The antigen is unknown. The record originates from a study of CD4 T cells in relation to SARS-CoV-2 and coronaviruses. About the study: No peptide or an HIV-1 Nef peptide pool served as negative control.

Trimming stripped 3 bases from V and 0 bases from J, with 6 bases between. This CDR3 is 13 amino acids long. Germline loops: CDR1 SNHLY, CDR2 FYNNEI. Findings and caveats of the study: Monoreactive clones expanded significantly more to SARS-CoV-2 than crossreactive clones did. Pre-pandemic and post-infection samples never came from the same donor.

TCRdb's table, derived via immunoSEQ multiplex PCR, lists solely in-frame clones and lacks some. The table lists roughly 10,000 clones, 65% to 75% of them singletons, with roughly 18% in the top ten. The unexposed donors gave CD4+ T cells in about 2010-2019, prior to COVID-19. CD4+ T cells were isolated from the cells after less than 13 days of culture. Each well had roughly 2.2 million PBMCs in around 4.5% human AB serum with IL-2. This clonotype was sampled from a human donor in good health. Specimen: CD4+ T cells from PBMCs, cultured in vitro. V usage is TRBV2 and J usage is TRBJ2-7; D call uncertain. The CDR3 reads CASSDGNSYEQYF. CDR3 coding DNA: TGTGCCAGCAGTGATGGGAACTCCTACGAGCAGTACTTC. The full variable domain, with the rest looked up from reference TRBV2 and TRBJ2-7, is EPEVTQTPSHQVTQMGQEVILRCVPISNHLYFYWYRQILGQKVEFLVSFYNNEISEKSEIFDDQFSVERPDGSNFTLKIRSTKLEDSAMYFCASSDGNSYEQYFGPGTRLTVT.